The 24 T cell receptor beta chains listed next were all sequenced from one sample in a study of T cells in Graves' hyperthyroidism and ophthalmopathy. What was amplified from RNA transcripts were TCR beta CDR3 regions. Primed by the HTBI set, a first-round RT-PCR was run on the TCR CDR3. Each CDR3 protein gets one entry after TCRdb re-called the multiplex PCR reads with MiXCR. The data show 300,000 to 400,000 distinct CDR3 sequences, roughly an eighth seen once. Sample: blood. Receptor source: a woman between 18 and 30 years old with Graves' hyperthyroidism.

The J gene is TRBJ1-1, the V gene TRBV19; D is unresolved. Germline lookup yields CDR1 LNHDA and CDR2 SQIVND (reference sequence). This CDR3 has 12 residues. Trimming cost V 6 bases and J 5 bases, with 10 bases left between them. CDR3 DNA: TGTGCCAGTAGCCTGTGGCGAACTGAAGCTTTCTTT. As protein: CASSLWRTEAFF.

The CDR3 DNA follows: TGCAGTGCTAGAAGACTAGCGTTAACCGGGGAGCTGTTTTTT. As protein: CSARRLALTGELFF. The chain couples TRBV20-1 to TRBJ2-2; 8 bases are shared with TRBD2. Unmatched junction bases numbered 4, after V lost 2 bases and J lost 5 bases. This CDR3 is built from 14 residues. Germline V lookup: CDR1 DFQATT, CDR2 SNEGSKA (reference sequence).

This clonotype turned up a few times. This chain links TRBV29-1 with TRBJ2-7; 7 nucleotides match TRBD1. The V gene end was trimmed by 4 bases and the J gene end by 0 bases; junction bases not matched to a gene: 9. CDR1 is SQVTM, CDR2 ANQGSEA, per germline. The CDR3 totals 15 residues. Here the CDR3 DNA reads TGCAGCGTTGTAGACCGGGACAGCGTCTCCTACGAGCAGTACTTC. Translated: CSVVDRDSVSYEQYF.

This chain joins TRBV2 and TRBJ1-3, with D tentatively TRBD1 (5 bases). V was cut by 5 bases and J by 0 bases, with 20 bases left in between. This CDR3 is 18 amino acids long. The germline V gene has CDR1 SNHLY and CDR2 FYNNEI. DNA for the CDR3: TGTGCCAGCAGTCGAAAGCTGACAGAAAATTTCTCTGGAAACACCATATATTTT. Translated, it gives CASSRKLTENFSGNTIYF. Together with reference TRBV2 and TRBJ1-3, the CDR3 gives the full variable domain: EPEVTQTPSHQVTQMGQEVILRCVPISNHLYFYWYRQILGQKVEFLVSFYNNEISEKSEIFDDQFSVERPDGSNFTLKIRSTKLEDSAMYFCASSRKLTENFSGNTIYFGEGSWLTVV.

This clonotype showed up many times. The rearrangement joins TRBV28 to TRBJ2-7; D is possibly TRBD1 or TRBD2 (5 bases each). The CDR3 extends over 14 amino acids. Germline assignment: CDR1 MDHEN and CDR2 SYDVKM. Trimming removed 8 bases from V and 0 bases from J, with 14 bases in between. CDR3 bases: TGTGCCAGCTATGGGGGACCGAGCTCCTACGAGCAGTACTTC. Amino acid sequence: CASYGGPSSYEQYF.

This clonotype was found many times. The V and J genes are TRBV29-1 and TRBJ2-5; D is uncertain. The germline V gene encodes CDR1 SQVTM and CDR2 ANQGSEA. The V gene lost 3 bases and the J gene lost 4 bases, with 12 bases spanning the gap. This CDR3 has 13 amino acids. The CDR3 sequence: CSVENIAGETQYF. CDR3 in DNA: TGCAGCGTTGAGAACATAGCAGGAGAGACCCAGTACTTC.

This sequence joins TRBV7-2 and TRBJ2-1; D gene unclear. Trimming removed 5 bases from V and 6 bases from J, with 17 bases in between. The germline V gene has CDR1 SGHTA and CDR2 FQGNSA. The CDR3 is made up of 15 amino acids. The CDR3 DNA sequence: TGTGCCAGCAGCCCCACCGGGTTAGGCGTCAATGAGCAGTTCTTC. Residues: CASSPTGLGVNEQFF.

This clonotype was counted many times. This chain links TRBV3-1 with TRBJ2-7, with 12 nucleotides matching TRBD2. Trimming removed 4 bases from V and 2 bases from J; junction bases left unmatched: 6. Germline values: CDR1 LGHDT, CDR2 YNNKEL (reference sequence). The CDR3 contains 16 residues. As DNA, the CDR3 is TGTGCCAGCAGCCTTAGGACTAGCGGGACCGCCTACGAGCAGTACTTC. Translating gives CASSLRTSGTAYEQYF.

A few counts support this clonotype. The rearrangement uses TRBV6-5 and TRBJ1-6; the D is unclear. The ends were cut back, 0 bases at V and 9 bases at J, with 9 bases in the middle. The CDR3 spans 14 residues. Germline-derived CDR1 and CDR2 are MNHEY and SVGAGI. The CDR3 DNA is TGTGCCAGCAGTTACTCGGGAGTCGGTTCACCCCTCCACTTT. It yields the protein CASSYSGVGSPLHF.

This clonotype showed up many times. V is TRBV20-1 and J is TRBJ1-2, with D tentatively TRBD1 (5 bases). The CDR3 is 15 residues long. The germline gives CDR1 DFQATT, CDR2 SNEGSKA (reference sequence). V gave up 0 bases and J gave up 8 bases, with 19 bases separating them. Here the CDR3 reads CSARDLRGLGSGYTF. CDR3 DNA sequence: TGCAGTGCTAGAGATCTCCGGGGGTTGGGCTCAGGCTACACCTTC.

This clonotype was recorded at least ten times. The V gene is TRBV6-5, the J gene TRBJ2-7, with D tentatively TRBD2 (6 bases). The V end lost 6 bases, the J end lost 3 bases, and 12 bases lay between the germline ends. CDR1 and CDR2 from the germline V gene are MNHEY and SVGAGI. The CDR3 covers 13 residues. The CDR3 sequence: CASSYGGNYEQYF. CDR3 nucleotides: TGTGCCAGCAGCTACGGGGGAAACTACGAGCAGTACTTC.

In its sample, this clonotype was seen a few times. The rearrangement links TRBV10-3 to TRBJ2-2; possible D gene TRBD2, 6 bases. V lost 3 bases and J 8 bases, leaving 16 bases between the germline ends. CDR3 length: 15 residues. Looked up from germline, CDR1 is ENHRY and CDR2 is SYGVKD. Here the CDR3 reads CAISDPGTARGELFF. The CDR3 region has the DNA TGTGCCATCAGTGACCCGGGGACTGCCAGGGGGGAGCTGTTTTTT.

The table lists this clonotype with many counts. This CDR3 is CASSFSGGVSYEQYF. DNA of the CDR3: TGTGCCAGCAGCTTCTCTGGAGGGGTTAGCTACGAGCAGTACTTC. The chain joins TRBV7-8 to TRBJ2-7, with D possibly being TRBD2 (6 bases). CDR3 length: 15 amino acids. Germline CDR1 and CDR2: SGHVS and FQNEAQ. V dropped 3 bases and J dropped 3 bases, with 15 bases sitting between them.

This rearrangement joins TRBV20-1 to TRBJ2-1; 13 bases fit TRBD2. The CDR3 contains 14 residues. Germline lookup yields CDR1 DFQATT and CDR2 SNEGSKA (reference sequence). With 5 bases clipped from V and 4 bases from J, the junction kept 2 bases outside the gene matches. The CDR3 DNA is TGCAGTGCTGAGACTAGCGGGGGGTACAATGAGCAGTTCTTC. This codes for CSAETSGGYNEQFF.

Many counts were recorded for this clonotype. This rearrangement joins TRBV20-1 to TRBJ2-2; 9 bases map to TRBD2. The CDR3 is made up of 14 amino acids. Germline V lookup: CDR1 DFQATT, CDR2 SNEGSKA (reference sequence). V was clipped by 5 bases and J by 4 bases; unmatched bases: 5. CDR3 residues: CSAFSGGGTGELFF. As DNA, the CDR3 is TGCAGTGCTTTTAGCGGGGGTGGCACCGGGGAGCTGTTTTTT.

This chain joins TRBV28 and TRBJ2-1; either TRBD1 or TRBD2 may supply D (6 bases each). Germline assignment: CDR1 MDHEN and CDR2 SYDVKM. This CDR3 has 16 amino acids. V lost 5 bases and J lost 2, with 16 bases in between. The CDR3 nucleotides are TGTGCCAGCAGTCAAACGGGGGCCGGCACCTACAATGAGCAGTTCTTC. It translates to CASSQTGAGTYNEQFF.

This clonotype was detected ten times or more. The rearrangement uses TRBV28 and TRBJ1-1; D not resolved. Germline-derived CDR1 and CDR2 are MDHEN and SYDVKM. The CDR3 is 15 amino acids. Trimming cost V 5 bases and J 7 bases, with 20 bases left between them. CDR3 coding DNA: TGTGCCAGCAGTCCCCTGGGAGGGCGGCGGCGTGAAGCTTTCTTT. Translating it yields CASSPLGGRRREAFF.

This clonotype was observed a few times. The chain employs TRBV5-1 and TRBJ2-1, with 7 bases that match TRBD2. Looked up from germline, CDR1 is SGHRS and CDR2 is YFSETQ. CDR3 size: 14 residues. Losses at the gene ends were 4 bases for V and 14 bases for J; bases not matched to a gene: 15. The DNA of the CDR3 is TGCGCCAGCAGCAGCGAGGTAGCGGGTTACCAGAAGTTCTTC. Its protein is CASSSEVAGYQKFF.

In its sample, this clonotype was seen a few times. V is TRBV20-1 and J is TRBJ1-4, with D maybe TRBD1 (5 bases). Germline loops: CDR1 DFQATT, CDR2 SNEGSKA (reference sequence). CDR3 length equals 13 residues. Trimming took 3 bases from V and 3 from J, leaving 8 bases between them. CDR3 DNA: TGCAGTGCTAGCCTCAGGGCTAATGAAAAACTGTTTTTT. Amino acids: CSASLRANEKLFF.

The table lists this clonotype with many counts. The CDR3 region is CASSPRNMNTEAFF. In DNA form, the CDR3 reads TGTGCCAGCAGTCCCAGGAACATGAACACTGAAGCTTTCTTT. The V call is TRBV3-1, the J call TRBJ1-1; D gene uncertain. Germline V gene data show CDR1 as LGHDT and CDR2 as YNNKEL (reference sequence). The CDR3 is 14 residues long. V was trimmed by 6 bases and J by 0 bases, leaving 11 bases between them. Full variable domain (outside the CDR3, taken from reference TRBV3-1 and TRBJ1-1): DTAVSQTPKYLVTQMGNDKSIKCEQNLGHDTMYWYKQDSKKFLKIMFSYNNKELIINETVPNRFSPKSPDKAHLNLHINSLELGDSAVYFCASSPRNMNTEAFFGQGTRLTVV.

This clonotype showed up many times. The rearrangement links TRBV7-9 to TRBJ2-1; D not certain. CDR3 size: 13 residues. V lost 2 bases and J lost 4, with 6 bases in between. Germline-derived CDR1 and CDR2 are SEHNR and FQNEAQ (reference sequence). The CDR3 here is CASSLSTYNEQFF. The DNA for the CDR3 is TGTGCCAGCAGCTTATCTACATACAATGAGCAGTTCTTC.

This chain uses TRBV6-2 or TRBV6-3 with TRBJ1-2; weak D call: TRBD1 (6 bases). The CDR3 runs 15 residues. Trimming left V 6 bases short and J 4 bases short, with 18 bases between. Germline loops: CDR1 MNHEY, CDR2 SVGEGT. This chain's CDR3 is CASSGRGGGGYGYTF. CDR3 DNA: TGTGCCAGCAGCGGTCGCGGAGGGGGAGGCTATGGCTACACCTTC.

This clonotype was recorded a few times. This chain uses TRBV20-1 with TRBJ1-3, with D uncertain. V dropped 1 base and J dropped 0 bases, with 4 bases sitting between them. Germline CDR1 and CDR2: DFQATT and SNEGSKA (reference sequence). This CDR3 has 13 residues. As DNA, the CDR3 is TGCAGTGCTAGAGGGAGCTCTGGAAACACCATATATTTT. Amino acid sequence: CSARGSSGNTIYF.

The sample holds many counts of this clonotype. The rearrangement joins TRBV6-2 or TRBV6-3 to TRBJ1-2; no clear D gene. Germline V gives CDR1 MNHEY, CDR2 SVGEGT. The CDR3 is made up of 12 amino acids. Trimming stripped 5 bases from V and 4 bases from J, with 8 bases between. The CDR3 DNA reads TGTGCCAGCAGTCTATATGGCTATGGCTACACCTTC. Translating it yields CASSLYGYGYTF.